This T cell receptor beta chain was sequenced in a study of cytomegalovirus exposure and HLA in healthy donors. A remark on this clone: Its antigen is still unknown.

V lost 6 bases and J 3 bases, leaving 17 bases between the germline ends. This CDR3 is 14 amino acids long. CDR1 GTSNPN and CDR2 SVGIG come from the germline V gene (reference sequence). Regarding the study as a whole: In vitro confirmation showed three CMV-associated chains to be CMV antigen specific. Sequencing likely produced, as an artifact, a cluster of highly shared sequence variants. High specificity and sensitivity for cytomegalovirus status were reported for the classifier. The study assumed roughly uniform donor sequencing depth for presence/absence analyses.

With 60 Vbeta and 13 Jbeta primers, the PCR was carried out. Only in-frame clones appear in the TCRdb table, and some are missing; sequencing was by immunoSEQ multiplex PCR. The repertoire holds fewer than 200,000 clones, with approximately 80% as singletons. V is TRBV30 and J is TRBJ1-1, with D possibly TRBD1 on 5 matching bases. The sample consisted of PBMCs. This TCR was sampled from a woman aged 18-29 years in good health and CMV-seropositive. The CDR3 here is CACRNQGQYTEAFF. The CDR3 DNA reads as TGTGCCTGCCGAAACCAGGGTCAGTACACTGAAGCTTTCTTT.